This note documents a single T cell receptor beta chain sequence. The data were taken from a study of early T cells in non-severe SARS-CoV-2 infection. About the study: Sequencing of unsorted whole blood was done on bulk RNA, leaving chains unpaired.

TCRdb passed the 5' RACE reads through MiXCR, listing each CDR3 protein once. Here the sample spans 50,000 to 65,000 distinct CDR3 sequences, approximately 13% being singletons. Losses at the gene ends were 3 bases for V and 5 bases for J; bases not matched to a gene: 14. Looked up from germline, CDR1 is SGHRS and CDR2 is YFSETQ. This CDR3 contains 17 residues. The receptor comes from an adult who was a healthcare worker with PCR-confirmed SARS-CoV-2 infection or an uninfected control (not recorded which). Source material: whole blood. The chain uses TRBV5-1 and TRBJ2-3; TRBD1 matches 8 bases. CDR3 sequence: CASSSGTGTGVQDTQYF. DNA of the CDR3: TGCGCCAGCAGCTCGGGAACCGGGACAGGCGTCCAAGATACGCAGTATTTT.